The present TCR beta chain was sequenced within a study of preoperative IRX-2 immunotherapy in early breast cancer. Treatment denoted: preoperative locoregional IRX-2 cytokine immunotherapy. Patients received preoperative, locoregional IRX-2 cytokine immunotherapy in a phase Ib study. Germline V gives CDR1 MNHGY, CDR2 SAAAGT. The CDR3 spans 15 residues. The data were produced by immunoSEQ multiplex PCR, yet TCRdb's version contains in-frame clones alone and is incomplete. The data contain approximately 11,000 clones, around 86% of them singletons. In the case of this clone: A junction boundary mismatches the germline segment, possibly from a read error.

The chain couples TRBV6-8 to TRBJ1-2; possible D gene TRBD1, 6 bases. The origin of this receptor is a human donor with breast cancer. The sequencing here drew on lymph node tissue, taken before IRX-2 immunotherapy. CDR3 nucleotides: TGTGCCATCAGTAGGACAGACCTTGAGGGATATGGCTACACCTTC. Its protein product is CAISRTDLEGYGYTF.